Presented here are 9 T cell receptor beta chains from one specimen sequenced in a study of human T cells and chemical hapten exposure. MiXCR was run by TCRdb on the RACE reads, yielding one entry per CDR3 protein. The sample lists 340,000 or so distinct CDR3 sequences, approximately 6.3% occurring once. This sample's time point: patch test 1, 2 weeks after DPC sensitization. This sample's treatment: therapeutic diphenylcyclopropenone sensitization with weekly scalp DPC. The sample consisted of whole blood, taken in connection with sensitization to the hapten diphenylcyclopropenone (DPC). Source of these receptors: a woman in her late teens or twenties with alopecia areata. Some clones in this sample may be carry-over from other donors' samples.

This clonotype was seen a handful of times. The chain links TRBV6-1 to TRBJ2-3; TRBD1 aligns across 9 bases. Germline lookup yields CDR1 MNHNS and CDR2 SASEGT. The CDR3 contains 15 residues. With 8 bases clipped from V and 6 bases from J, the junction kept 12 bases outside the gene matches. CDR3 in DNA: TGTGCCAGCTCCGCACGACAGGGGGTCGTCGATACGCAGTATTTT. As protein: CASSARQGVVDTQYF.

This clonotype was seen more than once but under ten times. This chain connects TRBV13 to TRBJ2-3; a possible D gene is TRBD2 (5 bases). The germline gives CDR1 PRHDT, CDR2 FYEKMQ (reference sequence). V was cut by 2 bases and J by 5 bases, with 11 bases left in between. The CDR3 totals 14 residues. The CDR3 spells CASSLNGAGDTQYF. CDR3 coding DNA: TGTGCCAGCAGCTTAAACGGCGCGGGAGATACGCAGTATTTT.

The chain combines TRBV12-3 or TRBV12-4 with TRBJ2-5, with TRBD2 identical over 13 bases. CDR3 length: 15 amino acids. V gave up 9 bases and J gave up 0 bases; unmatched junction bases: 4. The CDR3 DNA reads TGTGCCAGTGGGACTAGCGGGGCGTACCAAGAGACCCAGTACTTC. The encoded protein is CASGTSGAYQETQYF.

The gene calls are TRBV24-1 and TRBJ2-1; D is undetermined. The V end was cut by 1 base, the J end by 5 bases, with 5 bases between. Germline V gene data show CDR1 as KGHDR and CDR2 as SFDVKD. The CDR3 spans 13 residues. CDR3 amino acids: CATSDFWDNEQFF. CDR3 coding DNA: TGTGCCACCAGTGATTTTTGGGACAATGAGCAGTTCTTC.

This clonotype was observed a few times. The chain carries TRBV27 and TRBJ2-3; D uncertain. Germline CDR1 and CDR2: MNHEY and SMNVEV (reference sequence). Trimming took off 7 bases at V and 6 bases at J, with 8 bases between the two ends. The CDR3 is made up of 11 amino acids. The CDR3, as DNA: TGTGCCAGCATCGCGACGGATACGCAGTATTTT. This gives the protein CASIATDTQYF.

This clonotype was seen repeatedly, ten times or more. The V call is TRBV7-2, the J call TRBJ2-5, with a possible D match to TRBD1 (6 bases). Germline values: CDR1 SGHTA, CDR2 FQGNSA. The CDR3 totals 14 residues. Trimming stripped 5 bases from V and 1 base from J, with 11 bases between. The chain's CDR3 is CASSPGQSQETQYF. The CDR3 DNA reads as TGTGCCAGCAGCCCTGGACAGAGCCAAGAGACCCAGTACTTC.

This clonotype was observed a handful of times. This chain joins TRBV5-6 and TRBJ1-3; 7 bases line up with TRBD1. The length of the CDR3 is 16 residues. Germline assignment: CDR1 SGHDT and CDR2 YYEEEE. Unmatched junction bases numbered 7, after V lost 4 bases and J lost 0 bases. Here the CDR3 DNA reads TGTGCCAGCAGCCGCTCAGGGGGTCTCTCTGGAAACACCATATATTTT. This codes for CASSRSGGLSGNTIYF.

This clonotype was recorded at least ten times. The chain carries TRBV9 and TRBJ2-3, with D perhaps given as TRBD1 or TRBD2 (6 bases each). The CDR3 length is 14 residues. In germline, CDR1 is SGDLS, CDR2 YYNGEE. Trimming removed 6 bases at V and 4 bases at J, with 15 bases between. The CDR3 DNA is TGTGCCAGCAACACGGTCGGGGGCGCAGATACGCAGTATTTT. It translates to CASNTVGGADTQYF.

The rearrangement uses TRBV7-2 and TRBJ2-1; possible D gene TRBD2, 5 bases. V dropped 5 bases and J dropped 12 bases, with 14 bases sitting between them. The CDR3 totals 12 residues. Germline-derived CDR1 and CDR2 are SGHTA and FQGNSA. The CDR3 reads CASSRTLEVQFF. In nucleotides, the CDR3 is TGTGCCAGCAGCCGCACCTTGGAGGTGCAGTTCTTC. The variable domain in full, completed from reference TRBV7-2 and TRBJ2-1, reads GAGVSQSPSNKVTEKGKDVELRCDPISGHTALYWYRQSLGQGLEFLIYFQGNSAPDKSGLPSDRFSAERTGGSVSTLTIQRTQQEDSAVYLCASSRTLEVQFFGPGTRLTVL.